Listed below are T cell receptor beta chains from one sample, sequenced in a study of human T cells and chemical hapten exposure. TCRdb re-analysed the RACE reads in MiXCR, keeping a single row per CDR3 protein. Here the sample spans 300,000 to 450,000 distinct CDR3 sequences, roughly 5% being singletons. Sample: whole blood, taken in connection with sensitization to the hapten diphenylcyclopropenone (DPC). The receptor source for this set is a woman between 45 and 60 years old with alopecia areata. Some clones in this sample may be carry-over from other donors' samples. CDR3s leave out the opening cysteine and the closing phenylalanine or tryptophan. Each record gives: clone size, J gene, V gene, CDR3 protein. Part of the rows lack a size; the others show once, few, many or a class for expanded clones.

clone_size: many; j_call: TRBJ1-1; v_call: TRBV2; cdr3_aa: ASSGPTGGTNTEAF
clone_size: -; j_call: TRBJ2-7; v_call: TRBV6-2/TRBV6-3; cdr3_aa: ASRPGQGINEQY
clone_size: many; j_call: TRBJ2-7; v_call: TRBV2; cdr3_aa: ASSEDRRQS
clone_size: -; j_call: TRBJ2-3; v_call: TRBV7-2; cdr3_aa: ASSRETDTQY
clone_size: many; j_call: TRBJ1-2; v_call: TRBV29-1; cdr3_aa: SVEDRRNNYGYT
clone_size: many; j_call: TRBJ1-1; v_call: TRBV7-3; cdr3_aa: ASSRGQGEAF
clone_size: few; j_call: TRBJ2-3; v_call: TRBV6-5; cdr3_aa: ASSYSLTSTDTQY
clone_size: many; j_call: TRBJ2-7; v_call: TRBV9; cdr3_aa: ASSVEARSYEQY
clone_size: -; j_call: TRBJ2-6; v_call: TRBV28; cdr3_aa: ASSTPSGRKGANVLT
clone_size: few; j_call: TRBJ1-1; v_call: TRBV29-1; cdr3_aa: SVDCSRSMLNTEAF
clone_size: many; j_call: TRBJ2-3; v_call: TRBV12-3/TRBV12-4; cdr3_aa: ASSFSGGSERTDTQY
clone_size: many; j_call: TRBJ1-1; v_call: TRBV6-6; cdr3_aa: ASGMGGTNTEAF
clone_size: -; j_call: TRBJ2-1; v_call: TRBV7-8; cdr3_aa: ASSYSLAGVYNEQF
clone_size: many; j_call: TRBJ2-1; v_call: TRBV4-1; cdr3_aa: ASSQVQGSYNEQF
clone_size: many; j_call: TRBJ2-3; v_call: TRBV10-3; cdr3_aa: AISDVKSQY
clone_size: many; j_call: TRBJ1-5; v_call: TRBV23-1; cdr3_aa: ASSPRGWGNQPQH
clone_size: many; j_call: TRBJ2-1; v_call: TRBV9; cdr3_aa: ASSGPGTGYNEQF
clone_size: few; j_call: TRBJ1-5; v_call: TRBV12-3/TRBV12-4; cdr3_aa: ASRGTGISNQPQH
clone_size: many; j_call: TRBJ2-6; v_call: TRBV28; cdr3_aa: ASSFGGQGVPGANVLT
clone_size: -; j_call: TRBJ1-1; v_call: TRBV6-5; cdr3_aa: ASSYSALGDTEAF
clone_size: few; j_call: TRBJ2-7; v_call: TRBV29-1; cdr3_aa: SGFLEQY
clone_size: few; j_call: TRBJ2-3; v_call: TRBV29-1; cdr3_aa: SVEDPHGGAGSTDTQY
clone_size: many; j_call: TRBJ2-3; v_call: TRBV29-1; cdr3_aa: SSYTGRADTQY
clone_size: -; j_call: TRBJ1-1; v_call: TRBV10-3; cdr3_aa: AIRYGTGGLNTEAF
clone_size: many; j_call: TRBJ1-6; v_call: TRBV7-8; cdr3_aa: ASSFRTQSPLH
clone_size: -; j_call: TRBJ1-1; v_call: TRBV6-2/TRBV6-3; cdr3_aa: ASSYYSWAVQNTEAF
clone_size: few; j_call: TRBJ1-6; v_call: TRBV7-9; cdr3_aa: ASSSRDRGNSPLH